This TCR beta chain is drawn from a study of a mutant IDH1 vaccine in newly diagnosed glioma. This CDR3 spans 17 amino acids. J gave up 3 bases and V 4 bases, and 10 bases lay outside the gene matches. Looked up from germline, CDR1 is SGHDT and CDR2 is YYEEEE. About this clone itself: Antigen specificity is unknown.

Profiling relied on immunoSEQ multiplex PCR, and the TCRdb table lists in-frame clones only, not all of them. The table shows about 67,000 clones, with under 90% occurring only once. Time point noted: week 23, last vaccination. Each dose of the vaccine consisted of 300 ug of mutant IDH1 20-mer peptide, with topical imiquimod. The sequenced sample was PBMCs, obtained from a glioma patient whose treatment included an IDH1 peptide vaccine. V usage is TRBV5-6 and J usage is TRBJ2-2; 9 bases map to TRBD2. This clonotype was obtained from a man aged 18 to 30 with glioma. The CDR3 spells CASSTFGLAGYTGELFF. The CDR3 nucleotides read TGTGCCAGCAGCACCTTCGGCCTAGCGGGGTACACCGGGGAGCTGTTTTTT.